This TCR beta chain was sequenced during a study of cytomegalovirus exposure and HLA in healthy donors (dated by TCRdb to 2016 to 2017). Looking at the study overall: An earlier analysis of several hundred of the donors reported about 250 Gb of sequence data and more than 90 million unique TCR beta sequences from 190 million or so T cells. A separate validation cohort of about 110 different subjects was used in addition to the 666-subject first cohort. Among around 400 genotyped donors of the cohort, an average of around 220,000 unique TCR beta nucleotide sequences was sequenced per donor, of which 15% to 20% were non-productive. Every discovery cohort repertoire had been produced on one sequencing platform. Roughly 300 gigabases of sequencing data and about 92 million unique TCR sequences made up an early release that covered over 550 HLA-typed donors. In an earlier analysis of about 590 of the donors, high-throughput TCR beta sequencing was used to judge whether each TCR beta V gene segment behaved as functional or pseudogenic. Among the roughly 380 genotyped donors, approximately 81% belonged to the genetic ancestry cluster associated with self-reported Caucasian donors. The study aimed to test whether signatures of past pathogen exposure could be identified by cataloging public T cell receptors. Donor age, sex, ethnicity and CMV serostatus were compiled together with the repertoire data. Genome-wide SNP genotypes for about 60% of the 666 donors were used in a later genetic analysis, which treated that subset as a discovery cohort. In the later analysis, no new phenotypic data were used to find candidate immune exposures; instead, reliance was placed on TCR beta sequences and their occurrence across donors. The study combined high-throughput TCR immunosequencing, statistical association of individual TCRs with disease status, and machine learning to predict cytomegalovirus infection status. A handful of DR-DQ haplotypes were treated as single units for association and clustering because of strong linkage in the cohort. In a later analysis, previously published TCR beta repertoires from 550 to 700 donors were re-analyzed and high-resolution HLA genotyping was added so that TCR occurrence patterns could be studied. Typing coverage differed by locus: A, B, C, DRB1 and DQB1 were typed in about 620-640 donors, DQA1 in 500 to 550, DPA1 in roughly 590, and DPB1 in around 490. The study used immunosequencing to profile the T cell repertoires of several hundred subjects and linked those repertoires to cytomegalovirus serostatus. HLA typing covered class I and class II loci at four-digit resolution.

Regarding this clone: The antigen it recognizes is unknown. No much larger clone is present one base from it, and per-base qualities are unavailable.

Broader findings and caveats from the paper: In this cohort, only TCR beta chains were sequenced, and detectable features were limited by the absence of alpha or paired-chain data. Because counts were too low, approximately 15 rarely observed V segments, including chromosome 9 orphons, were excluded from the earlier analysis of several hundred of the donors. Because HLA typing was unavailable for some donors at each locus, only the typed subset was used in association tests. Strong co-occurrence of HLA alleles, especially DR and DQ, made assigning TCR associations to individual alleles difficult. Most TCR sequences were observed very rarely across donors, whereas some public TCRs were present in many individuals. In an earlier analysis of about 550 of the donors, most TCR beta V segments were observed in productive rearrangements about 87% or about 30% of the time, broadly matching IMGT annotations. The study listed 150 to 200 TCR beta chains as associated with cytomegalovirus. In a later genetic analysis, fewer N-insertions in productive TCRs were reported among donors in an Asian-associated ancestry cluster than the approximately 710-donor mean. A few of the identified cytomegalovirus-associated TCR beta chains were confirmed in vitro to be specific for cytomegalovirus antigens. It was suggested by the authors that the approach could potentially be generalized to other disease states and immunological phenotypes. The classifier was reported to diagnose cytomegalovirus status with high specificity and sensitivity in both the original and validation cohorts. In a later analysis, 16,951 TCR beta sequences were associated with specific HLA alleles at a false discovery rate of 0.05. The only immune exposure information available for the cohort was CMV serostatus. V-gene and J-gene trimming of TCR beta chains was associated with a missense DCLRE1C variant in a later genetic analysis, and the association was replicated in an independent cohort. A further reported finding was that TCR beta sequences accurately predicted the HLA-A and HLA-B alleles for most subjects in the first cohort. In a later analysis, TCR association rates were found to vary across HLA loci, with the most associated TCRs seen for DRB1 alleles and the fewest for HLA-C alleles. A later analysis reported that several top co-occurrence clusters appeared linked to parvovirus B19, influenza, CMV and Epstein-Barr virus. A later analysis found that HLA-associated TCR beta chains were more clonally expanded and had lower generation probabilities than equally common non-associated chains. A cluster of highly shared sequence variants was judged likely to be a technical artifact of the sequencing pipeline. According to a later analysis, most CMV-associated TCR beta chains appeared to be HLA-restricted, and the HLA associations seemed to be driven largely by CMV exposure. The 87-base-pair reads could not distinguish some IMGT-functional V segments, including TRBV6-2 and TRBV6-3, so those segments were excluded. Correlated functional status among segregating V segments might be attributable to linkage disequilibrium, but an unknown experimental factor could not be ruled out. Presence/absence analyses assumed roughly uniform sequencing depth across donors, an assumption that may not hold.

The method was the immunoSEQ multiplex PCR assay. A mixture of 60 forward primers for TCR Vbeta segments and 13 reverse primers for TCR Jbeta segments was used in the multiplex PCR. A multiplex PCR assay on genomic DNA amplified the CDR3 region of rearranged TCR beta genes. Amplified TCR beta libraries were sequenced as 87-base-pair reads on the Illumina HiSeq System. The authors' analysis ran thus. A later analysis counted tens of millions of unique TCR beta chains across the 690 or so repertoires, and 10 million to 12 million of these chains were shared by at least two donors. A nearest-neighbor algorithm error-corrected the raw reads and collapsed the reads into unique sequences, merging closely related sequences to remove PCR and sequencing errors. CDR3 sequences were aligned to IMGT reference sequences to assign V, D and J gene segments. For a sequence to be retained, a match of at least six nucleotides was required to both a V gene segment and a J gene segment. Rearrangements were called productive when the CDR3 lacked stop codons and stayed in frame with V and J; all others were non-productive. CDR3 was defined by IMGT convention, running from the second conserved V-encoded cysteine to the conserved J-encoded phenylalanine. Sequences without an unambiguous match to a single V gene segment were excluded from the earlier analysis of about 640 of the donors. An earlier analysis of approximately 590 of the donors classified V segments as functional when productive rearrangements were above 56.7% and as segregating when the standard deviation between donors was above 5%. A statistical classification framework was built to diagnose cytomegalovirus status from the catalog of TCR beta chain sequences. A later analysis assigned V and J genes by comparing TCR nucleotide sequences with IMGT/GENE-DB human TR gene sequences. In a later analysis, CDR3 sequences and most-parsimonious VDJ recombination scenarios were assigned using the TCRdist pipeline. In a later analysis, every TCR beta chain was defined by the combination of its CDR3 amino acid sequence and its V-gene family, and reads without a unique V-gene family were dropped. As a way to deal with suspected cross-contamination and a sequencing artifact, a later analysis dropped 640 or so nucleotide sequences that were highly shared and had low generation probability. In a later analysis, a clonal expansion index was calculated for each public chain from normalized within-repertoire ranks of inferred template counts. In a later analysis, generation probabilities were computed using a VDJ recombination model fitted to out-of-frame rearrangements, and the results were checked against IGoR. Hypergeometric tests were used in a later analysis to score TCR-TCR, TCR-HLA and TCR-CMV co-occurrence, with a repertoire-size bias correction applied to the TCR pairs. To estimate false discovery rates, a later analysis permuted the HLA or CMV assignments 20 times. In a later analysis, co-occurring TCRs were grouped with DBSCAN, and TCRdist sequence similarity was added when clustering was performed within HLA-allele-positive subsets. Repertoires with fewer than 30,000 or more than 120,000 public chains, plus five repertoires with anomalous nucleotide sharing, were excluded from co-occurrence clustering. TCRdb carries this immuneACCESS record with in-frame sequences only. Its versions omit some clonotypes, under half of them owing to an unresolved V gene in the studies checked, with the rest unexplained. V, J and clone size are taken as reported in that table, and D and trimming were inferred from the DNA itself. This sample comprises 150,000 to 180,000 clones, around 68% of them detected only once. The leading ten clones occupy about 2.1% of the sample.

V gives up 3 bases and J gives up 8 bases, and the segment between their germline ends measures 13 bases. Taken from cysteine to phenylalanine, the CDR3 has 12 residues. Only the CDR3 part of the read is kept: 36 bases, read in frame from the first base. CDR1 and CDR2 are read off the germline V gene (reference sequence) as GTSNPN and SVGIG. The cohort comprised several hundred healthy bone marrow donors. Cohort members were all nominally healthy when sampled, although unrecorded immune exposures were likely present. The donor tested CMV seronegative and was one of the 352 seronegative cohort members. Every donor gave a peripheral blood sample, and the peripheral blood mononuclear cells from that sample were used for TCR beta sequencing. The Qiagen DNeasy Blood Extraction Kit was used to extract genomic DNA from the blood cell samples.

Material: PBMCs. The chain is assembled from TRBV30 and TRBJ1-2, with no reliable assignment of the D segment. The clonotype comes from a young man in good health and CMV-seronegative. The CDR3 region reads CAWRDGRQGYTF. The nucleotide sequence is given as TGTGCCTGGAGAGACGGGAGGCAGGGCTACACCTTC. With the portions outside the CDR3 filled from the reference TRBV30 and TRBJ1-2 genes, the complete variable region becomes SQTIHQWPATLVQPVGSPLSLECTVEGTSNPNLYWYRQAAGRGLQLLFYSVGIGQISSEVPQNLSASRPQDRQFILSSKKLLLSDSGFYLCAWRDGRQGYTFGSGTRLTVV.